This TCR beta chain appears in the sequencing data of a study of memory CD4+ T cells and cytomegalovirus serostatus. Across the study: Donors were healthy Belgian adults, fewer than ten CMV seropositive and approximately 25 seronegative.

Data came from immunoSEQ multiplex PCR; TCRdb stores just in-frame clones and leaves some out. The sample comprises some 52,000 clones, around four fifths of which are singletons, and less than 2.5% rests with the top ten. The V gene's germline CDR1 is SGHVS and CDR2 FQNEAQ. The CDR3 runs 17 residues. The V gene end was trimmed by 1 base and the J gene end by 7 bases; junction bases not matched to a gene: 13. The sort gate was single viable CD3+CD4+CD8-CD45RO+ cells for memory CD4+ T cells. Positive selection with CD4 microbeads enriched total CD4+ T cells. Study results and limitations: Suggested: most of the CMV-linked TCR signature lies in CD4+ memory cells.

Turning to this clone: The antigen remains undetermined.

The material sequenced was memory CD4+ T cells from blood. The sequence was collected from an adult in good health and CMV-seropositive. V and J are TRBV7-8 and TRBJ2-7; TRBD2 aligns across 10 bases. CDR3 protein: CASSLVGSGRVLTEQYF. The CDR3 DNA is TGTGCCAGCAGCTTAGTTGGCAGCGGGAGGGTTTTAACGGAGCAGTACTTC.